This TCR beta chain was identified during a study of cytomegalovirus exposure and HLA in healthy donors. Notes on the study in general: Most TCR sequences showed up rarely, but some public TCRs showed up in many donors. A later analysis appeared to link common viral pathogens to several of the most significant clusters. Reportedly, HLA-A and HLA-B alleles of most subjects were accurately predicted from TCR beta.

Donors were nominally healthy when sampled, though unrecorded immune exposures were likely. Comments on this clone: Its antigen is as yet unknown.

The V gene lost 5 bases and the J gene lost 2 bases, with 15 bases spanning the gap. This CDR3 has 15 residues. Germline CDR1 reads WSHSY; CDR2 reads SAAADI. This PCR relied on a set of 60 Vbeta primers and 13 Jbeta primers. Profiled with immunoSEQ multiplex PCR; TCRdb holds only in-frame clones, not every one. Among some 100,000 clones listed, over 65% were seen once. What was sequenced was PBMCs. The TCR comes from a female donor in good health and CMV-seronegative. The chain carries TRBV10-2 and TRBJ2-5, with D perhaps TRBD2 (6 bases). Here the CDR3 reads CASSTMRGPQETQYF. Here the CDR3 DNA reads TGCGCCAGCAGTACTATGCGGGGACCACAAGAGACCCAGTACTTC.